This T cell receptor beta chain emerged from a study of blood T cell repertoires in COVID-19. Study background: The origin of the acute and convalescent COVID-19 samples was the United States, Italy and Spain. T cells, B-cell-depleted T cells, or PBMCs provided the cDNA or gDNA that served as material.

Original analysis: Using reference gene primer amplification, nucleated cell counts were estimated. The method was immunoSEQ multiplex PCR; TCRdb's version includes in-frame clones alone and lacks a portion of them. V and J calls and clone size are given by that table; D and trimming were obtained from the DNA. The profile shows over 250,000 clones, over 75% of them singletons. The CDR3 covers 14 residues. Per the germline V gene, CDR1 is MNHEY and CDR2 is SVGAGI. The V end was cut by 8 bases, the J end by 1 base, with 12 bases between. The source of this sequence is a man aged 50 to 60 with active or convalescent COVID-19. This rearrangement joins TRBV6-5 to TRBJ1-5; TRBD1 is a possible D gene (6 bases). Sequencing was performed on peripheral blood. CDR3 nucleotide sequence: TGTGCCAGCTGGGGGACACTAAGCAATCAGCCCCAGCATTTT. Translation: CASWGTLSNQPQHF.